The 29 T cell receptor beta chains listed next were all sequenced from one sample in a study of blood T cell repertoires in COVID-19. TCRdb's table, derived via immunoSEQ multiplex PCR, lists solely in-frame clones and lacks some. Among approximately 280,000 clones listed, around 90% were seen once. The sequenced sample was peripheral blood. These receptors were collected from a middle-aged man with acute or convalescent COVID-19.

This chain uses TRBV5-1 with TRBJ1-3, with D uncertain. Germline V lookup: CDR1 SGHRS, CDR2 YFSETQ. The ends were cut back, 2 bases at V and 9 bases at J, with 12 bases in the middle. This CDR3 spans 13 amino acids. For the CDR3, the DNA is TGCGCCAGCAGCTTCTCAGGCGAGGGCACCATATATTTT. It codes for CASSFSGEGTIYF.

The CDR3 DNA reads as TGTGCCAGCAGCCTCGGACAGGGGAGGACCGGGGAGCTGTTTTTT. Translated: CASSLGQGRTGELFF. The chain has TRBV3-1 (or the pseudogene TRBV3-2) and TRBJ2-2; TRBD1 matches 9 bases. V shed 4 bases and J 5 bases; nucleotides not matched to a gene: 5. The CDR3 covers 15 residues. Germline CDR1 LGHDT, CDR2 YNNKEL (reference sequence).

CDR3 DNA sequence: TGTGCCACCAGCAGAGATAGGACTAGGGGATACAATGAGCAGTTCTTC. This sequence encodes CATSRDRTRGYNEQFF. The J gene is TRBJ2-1, the V gene TRBV15; 7 positions agree with TRBD2. This CDR3 contains 16 residues. Germline CDR1 is LNHNV and CDR2 is YYDKDF (reference sequence). The trim removed 0 bases at V and 4 bases at J, leaving 6 bases unmatched.

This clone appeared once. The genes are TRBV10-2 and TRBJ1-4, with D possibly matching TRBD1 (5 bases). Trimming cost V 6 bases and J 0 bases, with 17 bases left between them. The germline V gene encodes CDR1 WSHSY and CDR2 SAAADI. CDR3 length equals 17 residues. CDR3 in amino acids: CASSKIKGIATNEKLFF. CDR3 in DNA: TGCGCCAGCAGCAAGATTAAGGGGATTGCAACTAATGAAAAACTGTTTTTT.

CDR3 sequence (DNA): TGTGCCAGCAGGGGGGACTTTCAAGAGACCCAGTACTTC. This encodes CASRGDFQETQYF. The gene calls are TRBV2 and TRBJ2-5, with D possibly being TRBD2 (6 bases). Between the trimmed V and J ends, which lost 6 bases and 2 bases, there was a span of 10 bases. The CDR3 has 13 residues. Germline loops: CDR1 SNHLY, CDR2 FYNNEI.

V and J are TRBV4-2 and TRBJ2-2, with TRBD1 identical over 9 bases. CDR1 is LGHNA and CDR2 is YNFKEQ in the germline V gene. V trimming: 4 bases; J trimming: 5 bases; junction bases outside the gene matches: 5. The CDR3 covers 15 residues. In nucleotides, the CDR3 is TGTGCCAGCAGCCTAACGGACAGGGGAACCGGGGAGCTGTTTTTT. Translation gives CASSLTDRGTGELFF.

For the CDR3, the DNA is TGTGCCAGCAGCTTAGAGGGTTCGGGACAAACCTATGGCTACACCTTC. It yields the protein CASSLEGSGQTYGYTF. The V call is TRBV11-2, the J call TRBJ1-2, with TRBD1 as a possible D gene (6 bases). CDR3 length: 16 amino acids. Trimming removed 0 bases from V and 4 bases from J, with 15 bases in between. Germline V gene data show CDR1 as SGHAT and CDR2 as FQNNGV.

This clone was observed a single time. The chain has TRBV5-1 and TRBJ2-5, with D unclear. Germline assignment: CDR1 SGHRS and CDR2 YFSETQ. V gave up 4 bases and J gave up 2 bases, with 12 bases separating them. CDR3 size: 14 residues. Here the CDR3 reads CASSGAGAQETQYF. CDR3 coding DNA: TGCGCCAGCAGCGGCGCCGGAGCTCAAGAGACCCAGTACTTC.

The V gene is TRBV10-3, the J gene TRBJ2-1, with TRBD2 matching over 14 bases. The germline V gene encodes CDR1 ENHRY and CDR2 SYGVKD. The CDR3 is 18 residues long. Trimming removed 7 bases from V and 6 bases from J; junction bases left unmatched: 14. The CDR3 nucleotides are TGTGCCATCACTAAGATAAGGACTAGCGGGGGGATACTCAATGAGCAGTTCTTC. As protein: CAITKIRTSGGILNEQFF.

The CDR3 DNA is TGTGCCAGCGAGACGGGAGACTATAATTCACCCCTCCACTTT. This gives the protein CASETGDYNSPLHF. The chain recombines TRBV2 with TRBJ1-6; D gene uncertain. This CDR3 has 14 amino acids. Trimming cost V 8 bases and J 3 bases, with 11 bases left between them. Germline-derived CDR1 and CDR2 are SNHLY and FYNNEI.

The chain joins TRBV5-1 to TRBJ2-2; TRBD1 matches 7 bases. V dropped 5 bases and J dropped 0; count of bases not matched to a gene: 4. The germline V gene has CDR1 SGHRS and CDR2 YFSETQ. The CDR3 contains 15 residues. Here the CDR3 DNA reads TGCGCCAGCAGGTTGACAGGGTCGAACACCGGGGAGCTGTTTTTT. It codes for CASRLTGSNTGELFF.

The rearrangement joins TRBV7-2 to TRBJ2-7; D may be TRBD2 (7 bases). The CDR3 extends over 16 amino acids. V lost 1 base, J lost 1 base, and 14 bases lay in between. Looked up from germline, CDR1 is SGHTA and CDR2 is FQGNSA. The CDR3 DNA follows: TGTGCCAGCAGCTTAGTGGGGGGGCCCGAGTCCTACGAGCAGTACTTC. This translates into CASSLVGGPESYEQYF.

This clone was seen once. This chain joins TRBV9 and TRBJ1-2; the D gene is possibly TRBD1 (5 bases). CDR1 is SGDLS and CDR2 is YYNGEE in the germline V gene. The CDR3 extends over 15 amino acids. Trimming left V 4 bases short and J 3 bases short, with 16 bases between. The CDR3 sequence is CASSPGIPLYYGYTF. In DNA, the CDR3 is TGTGCCAGCAGCCCAGGGATCCCCCTCTACTATGGCTACACCTTC.

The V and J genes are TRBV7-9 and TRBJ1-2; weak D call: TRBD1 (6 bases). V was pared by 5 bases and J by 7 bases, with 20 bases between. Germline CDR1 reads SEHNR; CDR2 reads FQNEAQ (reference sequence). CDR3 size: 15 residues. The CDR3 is CASSPWLGHPRGYTF. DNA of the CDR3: TGTGCCAGCAGCCCCTGGCTGGGACATCCTCGTGGCTACACCTTC.

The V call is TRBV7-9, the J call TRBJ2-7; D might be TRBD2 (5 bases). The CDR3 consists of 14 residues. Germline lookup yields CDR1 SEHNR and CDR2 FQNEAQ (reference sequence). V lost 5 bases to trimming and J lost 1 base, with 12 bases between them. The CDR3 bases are TGTGCCAGCAGCGCGTTATCGGGGTCCTACGAGCAGTACTTC. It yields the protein CASSALSGSYEQYF. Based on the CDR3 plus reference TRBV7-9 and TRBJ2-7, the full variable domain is DTGVSQNPRHKITKRGQNVTFRCDPISEHNRLYWYRQTLGQGPEFLTYFQNEAQLEKSRLLSDRFSAERPKGSFSTLEIQRTEQGDSAMYLCASSALSGSYEQYFGPGTRLTVT.

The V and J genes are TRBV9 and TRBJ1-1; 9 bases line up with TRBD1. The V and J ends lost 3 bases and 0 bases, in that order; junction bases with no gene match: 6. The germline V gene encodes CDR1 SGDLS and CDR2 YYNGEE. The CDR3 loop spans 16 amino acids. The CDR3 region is CASSGGTGNMNTEAFF. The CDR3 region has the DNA TGTGCCAGCAGCGGGGGGACAGGGAACATGAACACTGAAGCTTTCTTT.

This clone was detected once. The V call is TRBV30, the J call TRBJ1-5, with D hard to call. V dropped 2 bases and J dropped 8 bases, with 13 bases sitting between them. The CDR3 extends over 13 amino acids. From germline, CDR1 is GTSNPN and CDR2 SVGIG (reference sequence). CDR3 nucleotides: TGTGCCTGGAGTCGCGAATTACTGGAGCCCCAGCATTTT. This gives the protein CAWSRELLEPQHF. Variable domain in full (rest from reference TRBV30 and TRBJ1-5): SQTIHQWPATLVQPVGSPLSLECTVEGTSNPNLYWYRQAAGRGLQLLFYSVGIGQISSEVPQNLSASRPQDRQFILSSKKLLLSDSGFYLCAWSRELLEPQHFGDGTRLSIL.

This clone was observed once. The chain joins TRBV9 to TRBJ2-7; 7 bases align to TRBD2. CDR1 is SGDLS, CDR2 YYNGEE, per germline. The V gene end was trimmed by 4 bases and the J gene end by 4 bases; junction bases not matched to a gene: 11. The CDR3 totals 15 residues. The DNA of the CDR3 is TGTGCCAGCAGCCCATCGACTAGCCTGGGATACGAGCAGTACTTC. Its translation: CASSPSTSLGYEQYF.

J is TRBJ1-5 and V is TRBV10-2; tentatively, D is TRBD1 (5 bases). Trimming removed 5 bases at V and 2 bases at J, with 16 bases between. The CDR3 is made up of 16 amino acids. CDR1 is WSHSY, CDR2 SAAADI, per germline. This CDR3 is CASSSKRTRGNQPQHF. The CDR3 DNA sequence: TGCGCCAGCAGTTCTAAGAGGACCAGGGGCAATCAGCCCCAGCATTTT.

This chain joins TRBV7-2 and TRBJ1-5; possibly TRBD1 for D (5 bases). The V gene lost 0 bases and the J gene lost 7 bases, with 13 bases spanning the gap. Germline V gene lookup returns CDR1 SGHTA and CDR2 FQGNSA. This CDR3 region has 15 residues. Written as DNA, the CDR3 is TGTGCCAGCAGCTTAGCAGGGTTGGAGGGGCAGCCCCAGCATTTT. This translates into CASSLAGLEGQPQHF.

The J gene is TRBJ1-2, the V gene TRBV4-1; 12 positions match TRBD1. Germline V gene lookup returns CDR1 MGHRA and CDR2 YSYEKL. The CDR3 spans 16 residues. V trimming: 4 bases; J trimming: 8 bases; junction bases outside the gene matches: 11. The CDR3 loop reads CASSRQPGQGARGYTF. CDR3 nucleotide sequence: TGCGCCAGCAGCCGCCAACCGGGACAGGGGGCGAGGGGCTACACCTTC.

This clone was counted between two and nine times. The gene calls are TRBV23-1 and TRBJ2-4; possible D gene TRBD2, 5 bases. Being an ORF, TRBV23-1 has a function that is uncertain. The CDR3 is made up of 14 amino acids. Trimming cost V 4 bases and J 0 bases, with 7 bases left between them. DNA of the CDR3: TGCGCCAGCAGTCCCCGGGAAGCCAAAAACATTCAGTACTTC. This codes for CASSPREAKNIQYF.

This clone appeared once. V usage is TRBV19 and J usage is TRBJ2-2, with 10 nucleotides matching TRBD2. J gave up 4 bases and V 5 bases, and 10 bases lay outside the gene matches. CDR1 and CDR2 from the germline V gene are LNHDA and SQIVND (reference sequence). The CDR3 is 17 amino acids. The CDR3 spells CASSPLAGAVLTGELFF. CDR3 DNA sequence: TGTGCCAGTAGTCCTCTAGCGGGGGCCGTACTCACCGGGGAGCTGTTTTTT.

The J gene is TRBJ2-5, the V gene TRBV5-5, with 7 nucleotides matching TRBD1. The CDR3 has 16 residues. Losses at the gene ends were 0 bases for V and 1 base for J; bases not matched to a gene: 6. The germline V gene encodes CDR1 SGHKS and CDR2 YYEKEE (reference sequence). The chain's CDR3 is CASSLGGGAGQETQYF. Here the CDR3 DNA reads TGTGCCAGCAGCTTGGGAGGGGGCGCGGGCCAAGAGACCCAGTACTTC.

CDR3: CASTIQGNQPQHF. The CDR3, as DNA: TGTGCCAGCACTATTCAGGGGAATCAGCCCCAGCATTTT. This chain connects TRBV2 to TRBJ1-5; perhaps TRBD1 as D (6 bases). Germline V gives CDR1 SNHLY, CDR2 FYNNEI. The CDR3 loop spans 13 amino acids. Deletions cut 7 bases from V and 4 bases from J, with 11 bases between.

The CDR3 region is CASSPGLAGGLDEQFF. The CDR3 DNA reads TGTGCCAGCAGCCCAGGACTAGCGGGGGGTCTCGATGAGCAGTTCTTC. The chain carries TRBV11-2 and TRBJ2-1; 14 bases line up with TRBD2. The germline V gene has CDR1 SGHAT and CDR2 FQNNGV. The CDR3 extends over 16 amino acids. V trimming: 5 bases; J trimming: 8 bases; junction bases outside the gene matches: 8.

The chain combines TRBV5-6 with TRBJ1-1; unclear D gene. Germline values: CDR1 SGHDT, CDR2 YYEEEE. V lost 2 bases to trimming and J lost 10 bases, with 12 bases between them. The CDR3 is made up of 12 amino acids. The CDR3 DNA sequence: TGTGCCAGCAGCTTTAGGATGGGAGCAGCTTTCTTT. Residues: CASSFRMGAAFF. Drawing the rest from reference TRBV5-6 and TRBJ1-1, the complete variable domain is DAGVTQSPTHLIKTRGQQVTLRCSPKSGHDTVSWYQQALGQGPQFIFQYYEEEERQRGNFPDRFSGHQFPNYSSELNVNALLLGDSALYLCASSFRMGAAFFGQGTRLTVV.

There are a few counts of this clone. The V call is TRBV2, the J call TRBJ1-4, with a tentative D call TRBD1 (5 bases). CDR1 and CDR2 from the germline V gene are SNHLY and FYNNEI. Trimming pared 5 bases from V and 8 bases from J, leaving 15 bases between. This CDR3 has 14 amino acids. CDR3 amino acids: CASSRTLNWEKLFF. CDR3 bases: TGTGCCAGCAGTAGGACACTGAACTGGGAAAAACTGTTTTTT.

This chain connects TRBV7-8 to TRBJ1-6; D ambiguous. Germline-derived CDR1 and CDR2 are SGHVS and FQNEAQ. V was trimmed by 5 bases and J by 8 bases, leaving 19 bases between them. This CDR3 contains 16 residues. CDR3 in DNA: TGTGCCAGCAGCCAGAGCATCCAGGTGTTCGATTCACCCCTCCACTTT. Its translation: CASSQSIQVFDSPLHF.